Following are 6 T cell receptor beta chains from one sample sequenced in a study of control samples from healthy donors and cancer patients. Measured with immunoSEQ multiplex PCR; TCRdb has only the in-frame clones, and not every one. This table has tens of thousands of clones, approximately 90% appearing once. The sequencing input was blood. The receptors derive from a woman aged 45-65 years in good health.

J is TRBJ1-2 and V is TRBV6-5; 11 nucleotides line up with TRBD1. Germline CDR1 reads MNHEY; CDR2 reads SVGAGI. V dropped 5 bases and J dropped 11; count of bases not matched to a gene: 13. CDR3 length: 15 residues. The chain's CDR3 is CASSREYGQGASYTF. DNA for the CDR3: TGTGCCAGCAGTCGGGAGTACGGACAGGGGGCGTCTTACACCTTC.

This rearrangement joins TRBV2 to TRBJ1-3; D ambiguous. Trimming took off 5 bases at V and 4 bases at J, with 18 bases between the two ends. Germline values: CDR1 SNHLY, CDR2 FYNNEI. The CDR3 totals 16 residues. The CDR3 is CASSISIDWAGNTIYF. Written as DNA, the CDR3 is TGTGCCAGCAGTATTTCCATCGACTGGGCGGGAAACACCATATATTTT. Full variable domain (outside the CDR3, taken from reference TRBV2 and TRBJ1-3): EPEVTQTPSHQVTQMGQEVILRCVPISNHLYFYWYRQILGQKVEFLVSFYNNEISEKSEIFDDQFSVERPDGSNFTLKIRSTKLEDSAMYFCASSISIDWAGNTIYFGEGSWLTVV.

The CDR3 nucleotides are TGCGCCAGCAGCCTAAGGGTTGGGGATGACACTGAAGCTTTCTTT. Translation: CASSLRVGDDTEAFF. The chain combines TRBV4-1 with TRBJ1-1, with D unclear. The germline gives CDR1 MGHRA, CDR2 YSYEKL. The CDR3 has 15 residues. V gave up 4 bases and J gave up 3 bases, with 15 bases separating them.

The V call is TRBV28, the J call TRBJ1-2; tentatively, D is TRBD1 (6 bases). CDR1 is MDHEN, CDR2 SYDVKM, per germline. The CDR3 extends over 15 amino acids. Trimming took off 9 bases at V and 5 bases at J, with 22 bases between the two ends. The CDR3 loop is CASSTGTLDLYGYTF. CDR3 sequence (DNA): TGTGCCAGTAGTACCGGGACACTGGACCTTTATGGCTACACCTTC.

This chain links TRBV7-9 with TRBJ2-3; a possible D gene is TRBD2 (7 bases). V lost 5 bases and J lost 4, with 13 bases in between. The CDR3 loop spans 14 amino acids. Germline CDR1 reads SEHNR; CDR2 reads FQNEAQ (reference sequence). CDR3 in amino acids: CASSGGALADTQYF. CDR3 nucleotides: TGTGCCAGCAGCGGGGGGGCCTTGGCAGATACGCAGTATTTT.

This chain uses TRBV10-3 with TRBJ2-7, with 11 bases that match TRBD1. Germline CDR1 is ENHRY and CDR2 is SYGVKD. After removal of 6 bases from V and 3 bases from J, the junction contained 7 bases not matched to a gene. The CDR3 runs 15 residues. The CDR3 here is CAISEMDRGHYEQYF. The CDR3 nucleotides read TGTGCCATCAGCGAGATGGACAGGGGGCACTACGAGCAGTACTTC.